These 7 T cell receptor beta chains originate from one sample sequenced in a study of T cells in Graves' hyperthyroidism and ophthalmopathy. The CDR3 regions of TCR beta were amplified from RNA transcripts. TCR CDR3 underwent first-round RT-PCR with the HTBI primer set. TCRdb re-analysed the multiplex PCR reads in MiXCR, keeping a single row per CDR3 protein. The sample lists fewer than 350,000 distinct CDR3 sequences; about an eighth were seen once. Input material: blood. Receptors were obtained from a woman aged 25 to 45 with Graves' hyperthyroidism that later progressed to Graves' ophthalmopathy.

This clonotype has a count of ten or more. CDR3 in DNA: TGTGCCAGCAGCCCGGGACAGGGTGTGGACCGGGAGCAGTTCTTC. Translating it yields CASSPGQGVDREQFF. The V call is TRBV7-9, the J call TRBJ2-1; 9 positions agree with TRBD1. The CDR3 sequence is 15 residues long. The V gene's germline CDR1 is SEHNR and CDR2 FQNEAQ (reference sequence). The V gene end was trimmed by 5 bases and the J gene end by 10 bases; junction bases not matched to a gene: 12.

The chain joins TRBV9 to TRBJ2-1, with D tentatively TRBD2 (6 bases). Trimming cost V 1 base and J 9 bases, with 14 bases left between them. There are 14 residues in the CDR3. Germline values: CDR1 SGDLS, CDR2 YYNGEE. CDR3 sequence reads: CASSVIAANSEQFF. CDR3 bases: TGTGCCAGCAGCGTAATAGCGGCTAACAGTGAGCAGTTCTTC.

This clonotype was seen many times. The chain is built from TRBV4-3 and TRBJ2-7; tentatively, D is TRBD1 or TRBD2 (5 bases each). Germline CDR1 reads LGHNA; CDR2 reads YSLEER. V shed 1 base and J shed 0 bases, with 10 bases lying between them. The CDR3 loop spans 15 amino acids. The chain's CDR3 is CASSQVYGASYEQYF. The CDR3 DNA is TGCGCCAGCAGCCAAGTGTACGGGGCCTCCTACGAGCAGTACTTC.

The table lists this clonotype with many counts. CDR3 sequence: CASTVAGAGTGELFF. CDR3 nucleotides: TGTGCCAGCACCGTAGCGGGAGCCGGCACCGGGGAGCTGTTTTTT. The chain uses TRBV6-2 or TRBV6-3 and TRBJ2-2; 9 nucleotides line up with TRBD2. The trim removed 7 bases at V and 4 bases at J, leaving 7 bases unmatched. This CDR3 contains 15 residues. Germline-derived CDR1 and CDR2 are MNHEY and SVGEGT.

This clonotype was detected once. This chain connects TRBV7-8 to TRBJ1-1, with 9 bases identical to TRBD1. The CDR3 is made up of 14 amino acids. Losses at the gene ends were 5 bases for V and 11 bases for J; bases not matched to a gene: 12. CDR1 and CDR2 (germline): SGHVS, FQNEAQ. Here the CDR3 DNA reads TGTGCCAGCAGCCCGACACAGGGGGCGATTCCGGCTTTCTTT. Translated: CASSPTQGAIPAFF.

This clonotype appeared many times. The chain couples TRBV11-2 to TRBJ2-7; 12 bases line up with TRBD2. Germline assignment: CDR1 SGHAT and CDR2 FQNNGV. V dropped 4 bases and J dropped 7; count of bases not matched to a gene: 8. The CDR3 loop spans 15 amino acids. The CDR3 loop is CASSSRLAGEGEQYF. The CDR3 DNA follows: TGTGCCAGCAGCTCCCGACTAGCGGGAGAAGGGGAGCAGTACTTC.

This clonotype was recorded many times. Here the CDR3 reads CASSLIPGQVRQPQHF. In DNA form, the CDR3 reads TGTGCCAGCAGCCTAATACCGGGACAGGTTCGGCAGCCCCAGCATTTT. The chain couples TRBV7-8 to TRBJ1-5, with 8 bases matching TRBD1. The CDR3 has 16 amino acids. Germline V gene lookup returns CDR1 SGHVS and CDR2 FQNEAQ. V trimming: 5 bases; J trimming: 7 bases; junction bases outside the gene matches: 13.